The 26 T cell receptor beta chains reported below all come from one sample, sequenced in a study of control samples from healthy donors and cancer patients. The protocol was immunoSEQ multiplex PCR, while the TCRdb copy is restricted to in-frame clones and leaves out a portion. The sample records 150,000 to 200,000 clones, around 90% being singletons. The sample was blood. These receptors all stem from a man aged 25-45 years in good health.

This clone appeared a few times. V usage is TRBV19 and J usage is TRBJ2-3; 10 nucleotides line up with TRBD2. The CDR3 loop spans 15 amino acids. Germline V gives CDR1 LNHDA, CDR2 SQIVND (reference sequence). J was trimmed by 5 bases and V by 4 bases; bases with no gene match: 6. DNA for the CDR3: TGTGCCAGTAGTAAATCAGCGGGGGGGCTAGATACGCAGTATTTT. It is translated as CASSKSAGGLDTQYF.

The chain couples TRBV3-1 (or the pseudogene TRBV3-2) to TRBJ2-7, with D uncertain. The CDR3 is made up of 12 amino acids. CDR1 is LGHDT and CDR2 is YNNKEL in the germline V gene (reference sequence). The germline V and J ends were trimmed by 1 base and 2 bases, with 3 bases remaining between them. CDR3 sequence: CASSQVAYEQYF. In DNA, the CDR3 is TGTGCCAGCAGCCAAGTGGCCTACGAGCAGTACTTC.

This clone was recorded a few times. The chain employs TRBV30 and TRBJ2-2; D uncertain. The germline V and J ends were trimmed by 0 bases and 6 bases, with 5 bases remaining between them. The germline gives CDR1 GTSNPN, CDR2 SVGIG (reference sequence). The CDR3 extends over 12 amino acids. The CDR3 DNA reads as TGTGCCTGGAGTGTGTCAGCCGGGGAGCTGTTTTTT. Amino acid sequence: CAWSVSAGELFF.

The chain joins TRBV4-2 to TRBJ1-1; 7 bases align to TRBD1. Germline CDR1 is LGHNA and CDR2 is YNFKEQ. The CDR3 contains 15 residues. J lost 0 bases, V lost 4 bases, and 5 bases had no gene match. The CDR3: CASSRSGQMNTEAFF. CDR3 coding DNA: TGTGCCAGCAGCCGCTCGGGACAGATGAACACTGAAGCTTTCTTT.

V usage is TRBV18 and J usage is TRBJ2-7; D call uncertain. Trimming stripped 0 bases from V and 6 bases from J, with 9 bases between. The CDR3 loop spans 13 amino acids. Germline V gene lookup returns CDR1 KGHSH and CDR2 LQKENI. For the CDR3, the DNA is TGTGCCAGCTCACCACCGACCTGGGTCGAGCAGTACTTC. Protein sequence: CASSPPTWVEQYF.

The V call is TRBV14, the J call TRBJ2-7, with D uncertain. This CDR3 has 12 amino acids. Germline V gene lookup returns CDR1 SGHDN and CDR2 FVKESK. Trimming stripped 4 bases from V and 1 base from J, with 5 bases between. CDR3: CASSPRSYEQYF. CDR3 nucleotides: TGTGCCAGCAGCCCCAGGTCCTACGAGCAGTACTTC.

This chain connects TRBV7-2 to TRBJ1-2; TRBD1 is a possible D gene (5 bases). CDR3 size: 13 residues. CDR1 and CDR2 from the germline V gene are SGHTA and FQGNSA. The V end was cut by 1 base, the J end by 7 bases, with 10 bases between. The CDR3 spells CASSLVGGGGYTF. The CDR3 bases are TGTGCCAGCAGCTTAGTTGGGGGTGGTGGCTACACCTTC.

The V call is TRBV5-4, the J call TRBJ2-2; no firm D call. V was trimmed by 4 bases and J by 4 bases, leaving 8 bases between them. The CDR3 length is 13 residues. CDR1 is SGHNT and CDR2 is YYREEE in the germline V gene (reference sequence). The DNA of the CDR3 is TGTGCCAGCAGCGGGGTCACCACCGGGGAGCTGTTTTTT. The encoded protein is CASSGVTTGELFF.

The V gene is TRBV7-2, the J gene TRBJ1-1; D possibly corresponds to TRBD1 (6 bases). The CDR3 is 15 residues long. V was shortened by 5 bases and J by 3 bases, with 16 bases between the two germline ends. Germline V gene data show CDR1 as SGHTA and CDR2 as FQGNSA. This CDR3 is CASSPRRGRYTEAFF. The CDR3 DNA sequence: TGTGCCAGCAGCCCCCGCAGGGGTCGCTACACTGAAGCTTTCTTT.

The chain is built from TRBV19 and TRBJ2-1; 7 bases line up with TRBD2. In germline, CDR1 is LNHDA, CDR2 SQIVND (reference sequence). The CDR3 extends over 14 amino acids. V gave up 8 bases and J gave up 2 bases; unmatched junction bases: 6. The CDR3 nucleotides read TGTGCCAGTCGTGTTGGGGGGGCCTACAATGAGCAGTTCTTC. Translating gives CASRVGGAYNEQFF.

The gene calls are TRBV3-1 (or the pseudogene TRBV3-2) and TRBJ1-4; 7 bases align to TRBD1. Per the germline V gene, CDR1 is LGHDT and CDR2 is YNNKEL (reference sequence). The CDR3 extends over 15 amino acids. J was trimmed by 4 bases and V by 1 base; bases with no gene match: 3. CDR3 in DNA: TGTGCCAGCAGCCAAGGGGGGACAGTTAATGAAAAACTGTTTTTT. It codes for CASSQGGTVNEKLFF.

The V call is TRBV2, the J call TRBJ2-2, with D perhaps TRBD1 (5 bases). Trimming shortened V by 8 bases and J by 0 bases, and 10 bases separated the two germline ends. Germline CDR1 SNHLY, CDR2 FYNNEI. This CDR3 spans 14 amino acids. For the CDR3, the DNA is TGTGCCAGCTGTTTACAGGCGAACACCGGGGAGCTGTTTTTT. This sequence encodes CASCLQANTGELFF.

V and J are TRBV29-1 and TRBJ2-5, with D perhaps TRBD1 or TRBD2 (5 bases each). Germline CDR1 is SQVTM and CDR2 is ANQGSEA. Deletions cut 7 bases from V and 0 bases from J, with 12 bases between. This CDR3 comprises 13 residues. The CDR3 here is CSAGAEYQETQYF. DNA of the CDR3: TGCAGCGCCGGGGCAGAGTACCAAGAGACCCAGTACTTC.

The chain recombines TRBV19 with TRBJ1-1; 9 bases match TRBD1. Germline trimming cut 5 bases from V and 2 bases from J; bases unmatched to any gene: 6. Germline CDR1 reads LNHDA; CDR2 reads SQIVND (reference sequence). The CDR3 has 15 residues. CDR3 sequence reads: CASSFETGGNTEAFF. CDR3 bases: TGTGCCAGTAGTTTCGAAACAGGGGGCAACACTGAAGCTTTCTTT. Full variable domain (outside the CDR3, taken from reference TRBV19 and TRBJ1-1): DGGITQSPKYLFRKEGQNVTLSCEQNLNHDAMYWYRQDPGQGLRLIYYSQIVNDFQKGDIAEGYSVSREKKESFPLTVTSAQKNPTAFYLCASSFETGGNTEAFFGQGTRLTVV.

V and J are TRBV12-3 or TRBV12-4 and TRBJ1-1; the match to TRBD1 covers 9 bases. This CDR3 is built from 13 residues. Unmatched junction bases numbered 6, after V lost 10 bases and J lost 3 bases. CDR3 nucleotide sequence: TGTGCCACCCGACAGGGGGGTTACACTGAAGCTTTCTTT. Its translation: CATRQGGYTEAFF.

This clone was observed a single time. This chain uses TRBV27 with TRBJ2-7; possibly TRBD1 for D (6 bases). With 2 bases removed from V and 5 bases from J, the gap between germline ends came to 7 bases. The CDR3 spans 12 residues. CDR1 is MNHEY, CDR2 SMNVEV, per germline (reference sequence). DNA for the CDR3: TGTGCCAGCAGTTTACCAGGGGACGAGCAGTACTTC. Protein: CASSLPGDEQYF.

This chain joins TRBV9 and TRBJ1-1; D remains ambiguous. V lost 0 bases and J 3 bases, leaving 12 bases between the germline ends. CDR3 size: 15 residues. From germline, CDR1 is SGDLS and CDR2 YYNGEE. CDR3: CASSVDTGSDTEAFF. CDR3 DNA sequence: TGTGCCAGCAGCGTAGATACCGGGTCCGACACTGAAGCTTTCTTT.

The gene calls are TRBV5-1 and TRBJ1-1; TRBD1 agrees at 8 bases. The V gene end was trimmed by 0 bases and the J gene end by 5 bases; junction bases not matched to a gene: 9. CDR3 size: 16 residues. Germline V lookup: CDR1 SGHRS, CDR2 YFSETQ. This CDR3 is CASSLVGGTGGTEAFF. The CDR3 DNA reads TGCGCCAGCAGCTTGGTAGGCGGGACAGGTGGAACTGAAGCTTTCTTT.

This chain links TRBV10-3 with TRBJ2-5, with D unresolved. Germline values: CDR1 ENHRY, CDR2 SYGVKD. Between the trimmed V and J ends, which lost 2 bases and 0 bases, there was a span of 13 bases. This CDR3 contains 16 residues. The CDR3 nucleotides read TGTGCCATCAGTGAGGGGTGGGCCGGCAACCAAGAGACCCAGTACTTC. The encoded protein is CAISEGWAGNQETQYF.

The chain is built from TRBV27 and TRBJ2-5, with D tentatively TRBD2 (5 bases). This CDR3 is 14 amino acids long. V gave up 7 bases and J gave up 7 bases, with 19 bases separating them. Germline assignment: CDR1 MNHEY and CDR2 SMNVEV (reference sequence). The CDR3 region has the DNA TGTGCCAGCACTCTAGCCGTCGCAGTCAGGACCCAGTACTTC. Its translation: CASTLAVAVRTQYF.

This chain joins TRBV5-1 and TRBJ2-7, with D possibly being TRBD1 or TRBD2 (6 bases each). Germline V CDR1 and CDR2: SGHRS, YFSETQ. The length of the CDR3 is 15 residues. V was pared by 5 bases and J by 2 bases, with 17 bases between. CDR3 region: CASRLRGDTAYEQYF. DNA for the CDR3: TGCGCCAGCAGATTAAGGGGGGACACAGCCTACGAGCAGTACTTC. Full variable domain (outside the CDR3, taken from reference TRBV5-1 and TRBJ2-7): KAGVTQTPRYLIKTRGQQVTLSCSPISGHRSVSWYQQTPGQGLQFLFEYFSETQRNKGNFPGRFSGRQFSNSRSEMNVSTLELGDSALYLCASRLRGDTAYEQYFGPGTRLTVT.

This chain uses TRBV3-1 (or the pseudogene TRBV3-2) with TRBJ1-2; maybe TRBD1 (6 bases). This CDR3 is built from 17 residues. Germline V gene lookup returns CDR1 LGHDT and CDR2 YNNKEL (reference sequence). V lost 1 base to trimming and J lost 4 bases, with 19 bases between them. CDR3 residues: CASSQGTVGRNGYGYTF. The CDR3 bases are TGTGCCAGCAGCCAAGGGACAGTCGGCCGCAACGGCTATGGCTACACCTTC.

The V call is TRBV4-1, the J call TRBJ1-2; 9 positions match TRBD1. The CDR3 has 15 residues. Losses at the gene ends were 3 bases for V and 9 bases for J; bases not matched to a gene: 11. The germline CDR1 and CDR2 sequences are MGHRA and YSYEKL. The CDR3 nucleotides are TGCGCCAGCAGCCAGCTCCCCCGGGACAGGGTTCGCTACACCTTC. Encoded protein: CASSQLPRDRVRYTF.

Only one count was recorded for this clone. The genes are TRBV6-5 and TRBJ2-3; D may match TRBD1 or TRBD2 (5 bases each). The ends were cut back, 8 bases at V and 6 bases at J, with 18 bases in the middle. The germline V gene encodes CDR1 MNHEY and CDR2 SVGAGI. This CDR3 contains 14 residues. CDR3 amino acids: CASGGRWGMDTQYF. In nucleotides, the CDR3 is TGTGCCAGCGGGGGTCGTTGGGGTATGGATACGCAGTATTTT.

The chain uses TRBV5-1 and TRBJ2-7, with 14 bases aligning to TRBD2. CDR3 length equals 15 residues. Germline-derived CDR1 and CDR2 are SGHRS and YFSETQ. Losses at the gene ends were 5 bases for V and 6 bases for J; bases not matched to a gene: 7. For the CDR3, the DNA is TGCGCCAGCAGGGGCGGGACTAGCGGGAGTTTCGAGCAGTACTTC. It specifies CASRGGTSGSFEQYF.

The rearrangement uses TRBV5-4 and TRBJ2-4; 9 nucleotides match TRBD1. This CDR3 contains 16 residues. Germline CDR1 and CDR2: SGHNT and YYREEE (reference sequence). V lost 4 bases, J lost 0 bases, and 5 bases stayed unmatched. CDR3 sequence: CASSRTGGLAKNIQYF. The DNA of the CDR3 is TGTGCCAGCAGCCGTACAGGGGGCCTAGCCAAAAACATTCAGTACTTC.